The source of this T cell receptor beta chain is a study of blood T cell repertoires in COVID-19. Original methodology: For nucleated cells, counts were estimated from reference gene primer amplification. Produced via immunoSEQ multiplex PCR; TCRdb's table is partial and in-frame only. V, J and clone size derive from that table, while D and trimming were established from the DNA sequence. The sample has some 180,000 clones, approximately 82% seen once. The V gene's germline CDR1 is SGHVS and CDR2 FQNEAQ. The CDR3 contains 15 residues. Trimming at V came to 5 bases and at J to 2 bases, leaving 6 bases not matched to a gene.

The clonotype was recovered from a human donor in a cohort sampled during active COVID-19. Sequencing was carried out using peripheral blood. The chain uses TRBV7-8 and TRBJ2-7; 10 bases map to TRBD2. CDR3 DNA sequence: TGTGCCAGCAGCCAGCTAGCGGGAGTTGCCTACGAGCAGTACTTC. As protein: CASSQLAGVAYEQYF.